Below, one T cell receptor (beta chain) is given with its context. TCRdb's table, derived via immunoSEQ multiplex PCR, lists solely in-frame clones and lacks some. The sample has around 45,000 clones; roughly 64% are singletons. From germline, CDR1 is SGHTA and CDR2 FQGTGA. This CDR3 comprises 15 residues. V lost 8 bases, J lost 1 base, and 18 bases lay in between. The entry originates in a study of radiotherapy plus CTLA-4 blockade in lung cancer. Sample: peripheral blood, taken from a patient treated with radiotherapy plus ipilimumab. The genes are TRBV7-3 and TRBJ2-7, with D tentatively TRBD2 (6 bases). The sequence was obtained from a human donor with non-small cell lung cancer who had a partial response to radiotherapy plus ipilimumab. The CDR3 protein is CASSPGGPQSYEQYF. The DNA for the CDR3 is TGTGCCAGCTCCCCCGGGGGACCACAGTCCTACGAGCAGTACTTC.